The T cell receptor beta chain under discussion was sequenced for a study of blood T cells in healthy people across ages. A J-beta primer mix and a sample-barcoded 5' primer were used in a second PCR of about 7 to 12 cycles. Via MiXCR, TCRdb re-called the 5' RACE reads, giving one row per CDR3 protein. Among about 690,000 distinct CDR3 sequences listed, roughly 41% were seen once. Overall study results and limits: Getting older went along with TCR beta diversity per million T cells dropping roughly linearly.

The CDR3 runs to 13 residues. The ends were cut back, 6 bases at V and 8 bases at J, with 15 bases in the middle. The germline V gene has CDR1 MNHEY and CDR2 SMNVEV (reference sequence). This clonotype was seen a few times. Its antigen is unknown. The sequence was obtained from a man of 80 years or more in good health. V and J are TRBV27 and TRBJ2-3, with a possible D match to TRBD2 (6 bases). The specimen sequenced was blood. CDR3 bases: TGTGCCAGCAGCCCCCGGCCCGGGGGTACGCAGTATTTT. It encodes CASSPRPGGTQYF.